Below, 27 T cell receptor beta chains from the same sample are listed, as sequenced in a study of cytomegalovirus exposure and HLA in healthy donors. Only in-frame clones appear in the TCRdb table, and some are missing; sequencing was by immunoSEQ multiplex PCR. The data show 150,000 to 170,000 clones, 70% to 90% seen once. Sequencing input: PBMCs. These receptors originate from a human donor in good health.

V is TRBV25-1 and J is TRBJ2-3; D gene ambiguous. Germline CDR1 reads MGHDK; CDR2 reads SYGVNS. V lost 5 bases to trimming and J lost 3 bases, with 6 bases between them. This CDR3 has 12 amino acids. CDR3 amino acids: CASSSTTDTQYF. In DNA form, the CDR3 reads TGTGCCAGCAGTTCAACAACAGATACGCAGTATTTT.

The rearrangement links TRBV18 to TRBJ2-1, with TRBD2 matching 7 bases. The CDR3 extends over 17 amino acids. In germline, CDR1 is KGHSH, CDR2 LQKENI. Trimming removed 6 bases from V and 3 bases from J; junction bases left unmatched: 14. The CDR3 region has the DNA TGTGCCAGCTCCTACCACGTTGGGACGGGGGGCTACAATGAGCAGTTCTTC. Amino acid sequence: CASSYHVGTGGYNEQFF.

CDR3 amino acids: CASSSRGEQGGEKLFF. As DNA, the CDR3 is TGTGCCAGCAGCTCGAGGGGAGAACAGGGCGGAGAAAAACTGTTTTTT. The J gene is TRBJ1-4, the V gene TRBV9, with a weak D call TRBD1 (6 bases). V dropped 4 bases and J dropped 8 bases, with 21 bases sitting between them. CDR1 SGDLS and CDR2 YYNGEE come from the germline V gene. This CDR3 is 16 amino acids long.

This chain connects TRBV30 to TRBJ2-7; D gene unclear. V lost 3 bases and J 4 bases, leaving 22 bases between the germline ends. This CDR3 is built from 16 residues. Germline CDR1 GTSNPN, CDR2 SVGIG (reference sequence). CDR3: CAWRPRRPLALYEQYF. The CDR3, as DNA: TGTGCCTGGAGACCTAGAAGGCCCCTCGCGTTGTACGAGCAGTACTTC.

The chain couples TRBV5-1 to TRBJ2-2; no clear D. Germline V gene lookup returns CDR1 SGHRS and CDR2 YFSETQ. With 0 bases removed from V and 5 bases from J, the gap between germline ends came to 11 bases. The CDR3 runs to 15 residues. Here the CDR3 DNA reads TGCGCCAGCAGCTTGGGGTCTAGGTTGACCGGGGAGCTGTTTTTT. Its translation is CASSLGSRLTGELFF.

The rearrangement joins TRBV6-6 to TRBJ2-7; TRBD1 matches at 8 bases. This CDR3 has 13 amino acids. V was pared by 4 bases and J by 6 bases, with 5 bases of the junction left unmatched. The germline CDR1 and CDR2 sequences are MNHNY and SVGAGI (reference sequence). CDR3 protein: CASSSTGVGEQYF. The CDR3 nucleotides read TGTGCCAGCAGTTCGACAGGGGTCGGCGAGCAGTACTTC.

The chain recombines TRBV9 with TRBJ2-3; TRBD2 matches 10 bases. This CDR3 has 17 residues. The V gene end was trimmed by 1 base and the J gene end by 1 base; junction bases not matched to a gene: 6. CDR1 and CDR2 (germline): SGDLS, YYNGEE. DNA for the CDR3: TGTGCCAGCAGCGTACTAGCGGGAGTGAGGGGCACAGATACGCAGTATTTT. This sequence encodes CASSVLAGVRGTDTQYF.

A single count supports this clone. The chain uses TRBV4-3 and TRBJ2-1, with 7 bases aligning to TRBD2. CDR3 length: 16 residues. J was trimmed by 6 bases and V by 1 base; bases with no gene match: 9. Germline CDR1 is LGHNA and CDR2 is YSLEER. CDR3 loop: CASSQVLRGGGNEQFF. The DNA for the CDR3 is TGCGCCAGCAGCCAAGTCTTGAGGGGCGGGGGCAATGAGCAGTTCTTC.

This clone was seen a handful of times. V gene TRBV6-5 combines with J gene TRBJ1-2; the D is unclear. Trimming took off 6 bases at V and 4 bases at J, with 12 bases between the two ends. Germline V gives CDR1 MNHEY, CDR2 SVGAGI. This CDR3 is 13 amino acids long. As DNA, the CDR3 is TGTGCCAGCAGCGGGGAGATTGGCTATGGCTACACCTTC. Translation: CASSGEIGYGYTF.

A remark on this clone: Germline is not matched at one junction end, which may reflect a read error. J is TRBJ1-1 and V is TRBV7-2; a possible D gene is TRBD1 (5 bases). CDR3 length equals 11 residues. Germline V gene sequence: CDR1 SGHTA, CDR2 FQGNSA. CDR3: CASSLGGAGYF. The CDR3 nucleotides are TGTGCCAGCAGCTTAGGAGGTGCAGGGTACTTT. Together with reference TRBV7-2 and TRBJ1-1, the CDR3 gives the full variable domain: GAGVSQSPSNKVTEKGKDVELRCDPISGHTALYWYRQSLGQGLEFLIYFQGNSAPDKSGLPSDRFSAERTGGSVSTLTIQRTQQEDSAVYLCASSLGGAGYFGQGTRLTVV.

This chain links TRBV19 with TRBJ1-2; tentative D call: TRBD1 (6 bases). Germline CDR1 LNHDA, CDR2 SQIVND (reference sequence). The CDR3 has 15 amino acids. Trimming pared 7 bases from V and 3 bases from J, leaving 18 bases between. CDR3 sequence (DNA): TGTGCCAGTACCATTAGGGGGGGAGCGGACTATGGCTACACCTTC. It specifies CASTIRGGADYGYTF. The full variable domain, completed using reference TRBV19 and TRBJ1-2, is DGGITQSPKYLFRKEGQNVTLSCEQNLNHDAMYWYRQDPGQGLRLIYYSQIVNDFQKGDIAEGYSVSREKKESFPLTVTSAQKNPTAFYLCASTIRGGADYGYTFGSGTRLTVV.

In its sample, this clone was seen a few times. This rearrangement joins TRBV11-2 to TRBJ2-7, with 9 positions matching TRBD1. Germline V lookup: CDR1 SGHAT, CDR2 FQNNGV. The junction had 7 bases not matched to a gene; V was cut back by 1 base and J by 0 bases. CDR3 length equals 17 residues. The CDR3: CASSLATGGPLSYEQYF. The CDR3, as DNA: TGTGCCAGCAGCTTAGCTACAGGGGGCCCTCTCTCCTACGAGCAGTACTTC.

The CDR3 DNA follows: TGTGCCAGCAAGACGGGGAGCTCCTACAATGAGCAGTTCTTC. This codes for CASKTGSSYNEQFF. V is TRBV5-4 and J is TRBJ2-1; D is possibly TRBD2 (5 bases). The ends were cut back, 6 bases at V and 0 bases at J, with 10 bases in the middle. The CDR3 runs 14 residues. The germline gives CDR1 SGHNT, CDR2 YYREEE (reference sequence).

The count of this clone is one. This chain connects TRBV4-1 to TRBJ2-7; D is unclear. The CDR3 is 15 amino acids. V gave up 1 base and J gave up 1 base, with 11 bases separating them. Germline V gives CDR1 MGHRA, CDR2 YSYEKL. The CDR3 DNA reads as TGCGCCAGCAGCCAAGGGCCTAGTCATTCCTACGAGCAGTACTTC. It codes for CASSQGPSHSYEQYF.

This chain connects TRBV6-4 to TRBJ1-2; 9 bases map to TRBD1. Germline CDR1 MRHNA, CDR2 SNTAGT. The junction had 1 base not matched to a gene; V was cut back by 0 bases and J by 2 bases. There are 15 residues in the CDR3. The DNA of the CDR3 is TGTGCCAGCAGTGACTCAGGGACAGGGAACTATGGCTACACCTTC. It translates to CASSDSGTGNYGYTF.

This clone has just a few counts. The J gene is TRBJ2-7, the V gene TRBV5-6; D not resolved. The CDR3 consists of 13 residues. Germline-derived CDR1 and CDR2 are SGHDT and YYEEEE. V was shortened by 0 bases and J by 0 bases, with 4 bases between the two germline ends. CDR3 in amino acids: CASSLAHSYEQYF. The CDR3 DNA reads TGTGCCAGCAGCTTGGCACACTCCTACGAGCAGTACTTC. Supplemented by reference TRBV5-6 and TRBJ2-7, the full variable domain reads DAGVTQSPTHLIKTRGQQVTLRCSPKSGHDTVSWYQQALGQGPQFIFQYYEEEERQRGNFPDRFSGHQFPNYSSELNVNALLLGDSALYLCASSLAHSYEQYFGPGTRLTVT.

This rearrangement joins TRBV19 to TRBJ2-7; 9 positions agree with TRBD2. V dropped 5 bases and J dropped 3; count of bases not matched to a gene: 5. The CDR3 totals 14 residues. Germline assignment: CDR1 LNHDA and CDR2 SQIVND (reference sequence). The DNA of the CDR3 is TGTGCCAGTAGTGCCCAAGCGGGAGGCTACGAGCAGTACTTC. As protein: CASSAQAGGYEQYF.

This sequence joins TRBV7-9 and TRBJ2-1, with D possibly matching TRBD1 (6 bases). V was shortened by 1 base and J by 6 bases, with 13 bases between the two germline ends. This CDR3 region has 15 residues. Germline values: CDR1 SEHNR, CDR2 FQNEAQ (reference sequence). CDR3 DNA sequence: TGTGCCAGCAGCTTAGGGGCAGGGGACACCAATGAGCAGTTCTTC. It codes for CASSLGAGDTNEQFF.

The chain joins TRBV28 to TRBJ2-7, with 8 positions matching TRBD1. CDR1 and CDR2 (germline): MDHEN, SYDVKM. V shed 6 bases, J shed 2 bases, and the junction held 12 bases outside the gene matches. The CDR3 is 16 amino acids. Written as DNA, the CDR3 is TGTGCCAGCAGCCTACCCCGGGACAGGCCAACCTACGAGCAGTACTTC. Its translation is CASSLPRDRPTYEQYF.

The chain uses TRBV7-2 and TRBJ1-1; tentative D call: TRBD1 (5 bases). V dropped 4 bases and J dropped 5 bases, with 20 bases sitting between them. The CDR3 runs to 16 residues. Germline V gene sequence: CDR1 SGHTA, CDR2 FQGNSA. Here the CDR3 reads CASSSMGRGIGTEAFF. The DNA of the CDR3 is TGTGCCAGCAGCTCCATGGGGCGGGGAATAGGAACTGAAGCTTTCTTT. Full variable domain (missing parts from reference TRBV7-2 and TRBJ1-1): GAGVSQSPSNKVTEKGKDVELRCDPISGHTALYWYRQSLGQGLEFLIYFQGNSAPDKSGLPSDRFSAERTGGSVSTLTIQRTQQEDSAVYLCASSSMGRGIGTEAFFGQGTRLTVV.

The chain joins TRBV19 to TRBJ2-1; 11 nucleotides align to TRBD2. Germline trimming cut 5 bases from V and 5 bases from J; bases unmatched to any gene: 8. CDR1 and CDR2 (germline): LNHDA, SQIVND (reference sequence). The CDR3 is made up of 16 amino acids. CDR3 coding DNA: TGTGCCAGTAGTGTCGGGACTAGCGGAAAAAACAATGAGCAGTTCTTC. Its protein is CASSVGTSGKNNEQFF. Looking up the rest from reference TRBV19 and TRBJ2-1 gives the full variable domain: DGGITQSPKYLFRKEGQNVTLSCEQNLNHDAMYWYRQDPGQGLRLIYYSQIVNDFQKGDIAEGYSVSREKKESFPLTVTSAQKNPTAFYLCASSVGTSGKNNEQFFGPGTRLTVL.

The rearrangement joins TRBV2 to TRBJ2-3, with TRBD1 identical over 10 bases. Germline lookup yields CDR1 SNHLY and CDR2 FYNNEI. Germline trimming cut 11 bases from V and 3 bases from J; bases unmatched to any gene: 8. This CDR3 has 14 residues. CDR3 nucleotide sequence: TGTGCCGCTAGCCGGGACAGGGGAACAGATACGCAGTATTTT. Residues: CAASRDRGTDTQYF.

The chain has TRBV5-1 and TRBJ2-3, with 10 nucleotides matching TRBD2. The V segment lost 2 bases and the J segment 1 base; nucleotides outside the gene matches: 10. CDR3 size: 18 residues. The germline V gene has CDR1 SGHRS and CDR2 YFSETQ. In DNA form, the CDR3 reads TGCGCCAGCAGCTTATATCGGACTAGCGGTTTACGCACAGATACGCAGTATTTT. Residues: CASSLYRTSGLRTDTQYF.

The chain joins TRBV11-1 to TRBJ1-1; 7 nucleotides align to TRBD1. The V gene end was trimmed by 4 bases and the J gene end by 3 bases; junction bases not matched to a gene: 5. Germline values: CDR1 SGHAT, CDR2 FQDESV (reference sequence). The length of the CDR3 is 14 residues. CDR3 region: CASSSRDSDTEAFF. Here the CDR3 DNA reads TGTGCCAGCAGCTCACGGGACAGTGACACTGAAGCTTTCTTT.

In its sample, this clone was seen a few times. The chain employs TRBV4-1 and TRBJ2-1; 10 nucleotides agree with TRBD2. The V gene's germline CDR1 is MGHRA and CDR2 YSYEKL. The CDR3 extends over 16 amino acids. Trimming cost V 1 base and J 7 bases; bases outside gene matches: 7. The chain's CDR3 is CASSQADGLADNEQFF. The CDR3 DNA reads TGCGCCAGCAGCCAAGCCGACGGACTAGCGGATAATGAGCAGTTCTTC.

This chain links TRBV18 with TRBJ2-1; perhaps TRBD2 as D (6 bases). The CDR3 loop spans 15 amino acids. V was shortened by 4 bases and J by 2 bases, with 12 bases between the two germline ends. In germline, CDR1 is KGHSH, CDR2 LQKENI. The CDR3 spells CASSLGRGTYNEQFF. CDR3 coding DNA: TGTGCCAGCTCACTCGGGAGAGGGACCTACAATGAGCAGTTCTTC. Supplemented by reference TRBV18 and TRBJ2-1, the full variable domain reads NAGVMQNPRHLVRRRGQEARLRCSPMKGHSHVYWYRQLPEEGLKFMVYLQKENIIDESGMPKERFSAEFPKEGPSILRIQQVVRGDSAAYFCASSLGRGTYNEQFFGPGTRLTVL.

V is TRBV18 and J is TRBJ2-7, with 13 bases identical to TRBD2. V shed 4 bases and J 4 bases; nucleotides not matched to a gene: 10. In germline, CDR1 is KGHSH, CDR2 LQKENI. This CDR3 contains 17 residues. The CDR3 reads CASSLAPGLAGLYEQYF. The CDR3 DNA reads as TGTGCCAGCTCACTTGCTCCGGGACTAGCGGGGTTGTACGAGCAGTACTTC.